These T cell receptor beta chains were read from a single sample in a study of blood T cells in healthy people across ages. TCRdb processed the 5' RACE reads anew with MiXCR; each CDR3 protein has one entry. This table holds over a million distinct CDR3 sequences, 59% found once. Sequenced: blood. All receptors derive from a young man in good health. CDR3s include the opening cysteine and the closing phenylalanine or tryptophan. A D gene is named only where the DNA matches it firmly. For some rows the clone size is stated as once, few or many, or as a class when expanded; others skip it.

TRBJ1-2 few TRBV20-1 NA CSASMAANYGYTF TGCAGTGCTAGTATGGCAGCTAACTATGGCTACACCTTC
TRBJ1-2 few TRBV4-1 NA CASSQGGANYGYTF TGCGCCAGCAGCCAAGGCGGGGCGAACTATGGCTACACCTTC
TRBJ2-3 NA TRBV20-1 NA CTVHSTDTQYF TGCACCGTCCATAGCACAGATACGCAGTATTTT
TRBJ2-3 NA TRBV5-1 NA CASSLQSRDTQYF TGCGCCAGCAGCCTCCAATCAAGGGATACGCAGTATTTT
TRBJ2-1 NA TRBV18 TRBD1 CASFGRHRGLYNEQFF TGTGCCAGCTTTGGGCGACACAGGGGATTGTACAATGAGCAGTTCTTC
TRBJ1-2 few TRBV3-1 TRBD1 CASSLSPRSGQSYGYTF TGTGCCAGCAGCCTCTCCCCGAGATCGGGACAGAGTTATGGCTACACCTTC
TRBJ2-1 once TRBV6-5 NA CASRYSKGFEQFF TGTGCCAGCAGGTACTCGAAAGGGTTTGAGCAGTTCTTC
TRBJ1-2 NA TRBV6-2/TRBV6-3 NA CASSSPSLVARFYGYTF TGTGCCAGCAGTTCCCCAAGTCTGGTTGCCCGCTTCTATGGCTACACCTTC
TRBJ2-7 NA TRBV4-3 TRBD2 CASSQGPAGTYEQYF TGCGCCAGCAGCCAAGGGCCAGCGGGGACCTACGAGCAGTACTTC
TRBJ2-1 NA TRBV3-1 TRBD2 CASSHRLAGTRQFF TGTGCCAGCAGCCATCGACTAGCGGGAACGAGGCAGTTCTTC
TRBJ2-7 NA TRBV4-3 NA CANSQDVGGDEQYF TGCGCCAACAGCCAAGACGTAGGAGGGGACGAGCAGTACTTC
TRBJ2-1 NA TRBV4-2 NA CASSQTTEQFF TGTGCCAGCAGCCAAACCACCGAGCAGTTCTTC
TRBJ2-5 NA TRBV20-1 NA CSARVQQETQYF TGCAGTGCTAGAGTCCAGCAAGAGACCCAGTACTTC
TRBJ2-1 NA TRBV20-1 NA CSAFRANEQFF TGCAGTGCTTTCCGCGCGAATGAGCAGTTCTTC